These T cell receptor beta chains were read from a single sample in a study of T cells in Graves' hyperthyroidism and ophthalmopathy. TCRdb re-derived calls from the multiplex PCR reads in MiXCR, one entry per CDR3 protein. Here the sample spans around 300,000 distinct CDR3 sequences, about 20% being singletons. The sample taken for sequencing was blood. All receptors derive from a man aged 25-45 years with Graves' ophthalmopathy. CDR3s include the opening cysteine and the closing phenylalanine or tryptophan. The D gene is left open where the match is weak. A row's size may be missing; if present it is once, few, many or a size class.

cdr3_length	v_call	d_call	clone_size	j_call	cdr3_aa	cdr3_nt
13	TRBV3-1	NA	many	TRBJ1-1	CASSQMTNTEAFF	TGTGCCAGCAGCCAAATGACGAACACTGAAGCTTTCTTT
14	TRBV12-3/TRBV12-4	TRBD2	few	TRBJ2-1	CASKPSGTYNEQFF	TGTGCCAGCAAACCTAGCGGAACTTACAATGAGCAGTTCTTC
16	TRBV3-1	TRBD2	NA	TRBJ2-5	CASSQATSGSWETQYF	TGTGCCAGCAGCCAAGCGACTAGCGGGAGTTGGGAGACCCAGTACTTC
16	TRBV28	NA	NA	TRBJ1-2	CASEPVGQGMIGGYTF	TGTGCCAGCGAACCGGTCGGGCAGGGGATGATCGGTGGCTACACCTTC
16	TRBV11-3	NA	many	TRBJ1-2	CASSLETETYNYGYTF	TGTGCCAGCAGCTTAGAAACGGAGACCTATAACTATGGCTACACCTTC
14	TRBV20-1	TRBD2	many	TRBJ2-7	CSARETRGDYEQYF	TGCAGTGCTAGAGAAACGCGGGGGGACTACGAGCAGTACTTC
15	TRBV5-5	NA	NA	TRBJ1-5	CASSPGHLSNQPQHF	TGTGCCAGCAGCCCGGGGCACCTAAGCAATCAGCCCCAGCATTTT
16	TRBV6-1	TRBD2	many	TRBJ2-1	CASRPGRDYGRNEQFF	TGTGCCAGCAGGCCCGGCCGGGACTACGGGCGCAATGAGCAGTTCTTC
13	TRBV18	TRBD1	many	TRBJ1-1	CASSWDRGTEAFF	TGTGCCAGCTCTTGGGACAGAGGGACTGAAGCTTTCTTT
12	TRBV5-1	TRBD1	many	TRBJ2-1	CASTRQGNEQFF	TGCGCCAGCACCAGACAGGGCAATGAGCAGTTCTTC
15	TRBV7-8	NA	NA	TRBJ1-3	CASSLRAGAGNTIYF	TGTGCCAGCAGCTTACGTGCAGGGGCTGGAAACACCATATATTTT
12	TRBV28	NA	few	TRBJ2-7	CASSWVGYEQYF	TGTGCCAGCAGTTGGGTAGGCTACGAGCAGTACTTC
12	TRBV12-3/TRBV12-4	NA	NA	TRBJ2-7	CASSLELNEQYF	TGTGCCAGCAGTTTAGAATTGAACGAGCAGTACTTC
14	TRBV2	NA	NA	TRBJ1-2	CASLRGGAYYGYTF	TGTGCCAGCCTAAGGGGGGGGGCGTACTATGGCTACACCTTC
14	TRBV11-3	NA	few	TRBJ2-3	CASSDMGGPDTQYF	TGTGCCAGCAGCGATATGGGGGGCCCAGATACGCAGTATTTT
13	TRBV12-5	NA	few	TRBJ2-7	CASGHGSLLEQYF	TGTGCTAGTGGTCACGGGTCCCTTCTCGAGCAGTACTTC
14	TRBV6-1	TRBD2	NA	TRBJ2-7	CASSETGTTYEQYF	TGTGCCAGCAGTGAGACCGGGACTACCTACGAGCAGTACTTC
15	TRBV6-4	TRBD1	NA	TRBJ2-2	CAVTPGQMNTGELFF	TGTGCCGTAACTCCGGGACAGATGAACACCGGGGAGCTGTTTTTT
12	TRBV12-3/TRBV12-4	TRBD1	few	TRBJ1-1	CASRQGATEAFF	TGTGCCAGCAGGCAGGGGGCCACTGAAGCTTTCTTT
13	TRBV28	NA	few	TRBJ2-5	CASTPPGLETQYF	TGTGCCAGCACCCCCCCGGGACTAGAGACCCAGTACTTC
18	TRBV18	TRBD2	few	TRBJ2-7	CASSPQGSSGHLPYEQYF	TGTGCCAGCTCACCACAGGGTTCTAGCGGCCATCTTCCCTACGAGCAGTACTTC
14	TRBV2	TRBD2	NA	TRBJ2-2	CASTKRESFGELFF	TGTGCCAGCACCAAGCGGGAGTCGTTCGGGGAGCTGTTTTTT
15	TRBV15	TRBD2	many	TRBJ2-7	CATSTTSGRAYEQYF	TGTGCCACCAGCACGACTAGCGGGAGGGCCTACGAGCAGTACTTC
15	TRBV7-9	TRBD1	few	TRBJ1-2	CASSPGDSLAYGYTF	TGTGCCAGCAGCCCGGGGGACAGCTTAGCTTATGGCTACACCTTC
14	TRBV25-1	NA	NA	TRBJ1-1	CASSAGIYDTEAFF	TGTGCCAGCAGTGCGGGGATATATGACACTGAAGCTTTCTTT
14	TRBV3-1	NA	many	TRBJ2-2	CASSQFTGRAELFF	TGTGCCAGCAGCCAATTTACGGGCAGGGCCGAGCTGTTTTTT
15	TRBV7-9	NA	NA	TRBJ2-2	CAIPSREFLTGELFF	TGTGCCATCCCTTCCCGGGAGTTCCTCACCGGGGAGCTGTTTTTT
15	TRBV5-1	TRBD1	NA	TRBJ2-1	CASSLRQGAYNEQFF	TGCGCCAGCAGCTTGCGGCAGGGGGCCTACAATGAGCAGTTCTTC
16	TRBV5-5	TRBD1	few	TRBJ2-1	CASSFSGTGVVNEQFF	TGTGCCAGCAGCTTCTCCGGGACAGGGGTGGTTAATGAGCAGTTCTTC
15	TRBV20-1	TRBD2	many	TRBJ2-3	CSAPQLAGGPDTQYF	TGCAGTGCTCCTCAACTAGCGGGAGGGCCAGATACGCAGTATTTT
15	TRBV2	TRBD2	many	TRBJ2-2	CASSENGRDTGELFF	TGTGCCAGCAGTGAAAACGGGAGGGATACCGGGGAGCTGTTTTTT
16	TRBV28	TRBD1	many	TRBJ1-5	CASREQGLYSNQPQHF	TGTGCCAGCAGAGAACAGGGGCTTTATAGCAATCAGCCCCAGCATTTT
14	TRBV5-1	NA	NA	TRBJ2-2	CASSLGSVAGELFF	TGCGCCAGCAGCTTGGGCTCGGTGGCCGGGGAGCTGTTTTTT
17	TRBV3-1	TRBD2	many	TRBJ2-1	CASSQGTSGRITNEQFF	TGTGCCAGCAGCCAGGGGACTAGCGGGAGAATTACAAATGAGCAGTTCTTC
15	TRBV7-9	TRBD1	NA	TRBJ1-1	CASSPKTGGMSEAFF	TGTGCCAGCAGCCCTAAAACAGGGGGTATGAGTGAAGCTTTCTTT
12	TRBV3-1	NA	NA	TRBJ2-7	CASSQEGGEQYF	TGTGCCAGCAGCCAAGAAGGCGGAGAGCAGTACTTC
14	TRBV18	NA	many	TRBJ1-4	CASSPSGYNEKLFF	TGTGCCAGCTCACCAAGTGGGTACAATGAAAAACTGTTTTTT
14	TRBV3-1	TRBD2	few	TRBJ2-1	CASSQDGLAGEQFF	TGTGCCAGCAGCCAAGATGGATTAGCGGGTGAGCAGTTCTTC
14	TRBV2	NA	few	TRBJ2-7	CASSMSGSSYEQYF	TGTGCCAGCAGTATGAGCGGTAGCTCCTACGAGCAGTACTTC
11	TRBV29-1	NA	NA	TRBJ2-7	CSVPGIYEQYF	TGCAGCGTCCCCGGGATCTACGAGCAGTACTTC
12	TRBV12-3/TRBV12-4	NA	many	TRBJ1-1	CASSSSTAEAFF	TGTGCCAGCAGTTCATCTACAGCAGAAGCTTTCTTT
14	TRBV28	NA	many	TRBJ2-1	CASMGGDSLSEQFF	TGTGCCAGCATGGGCGGGGACTCCCTCAGTGAGCAGTTCTTC
14	TRBV14	NA	NA	TRBJ2-7	CASSPAYRDNEQYF	TGTGCCAGCAGCCCAGCCTATCGGGACAACGAGCAGTACTTC
15	TRBV11-2	NA	few	TRBJ2-2	CASSLFVREGGELFF	TGTGCCAGCAGCTTATTTGTCCGCGAAGGCGGGGAGCTGTTTTTT
13	TRBV29-1	NA	NA	TRBJ2-1	CSVGKTLYNEQFF	TGCAGCGTTGGAAAGACACTCTACAATGAGCAGTTCTTC
18	TRBV4-2	TRBD1	few	TRBJ1-2	CASSQDLDRVNVGYGYTF	TGTGCCAGCAGCCAAGATCTGGACAGGGTTAATGTAGGCTATGGCTACACCTTC
13	TRBV6-1	NA	many	TRBJ2-1	CASSPLGQMEQFF	TGTGCCAGCAGTCCCCTTGGACAGATGGAGCAGTTCTTC
16	TRBV4-1	TRBD2	NA	TRBJ2-1	CASSRGLAGEYNEQFF	TGCGCCAGCAGCCGAGGACTAGCGGGAGAATACAATGAGCAGTTCTTC
14	TRBV30	NA	NA	TRBJ2-6	CAFIDGSGANVLTF	TGTGCCTTCATAGACGGCTCTGGGGCCAACGTCCTGACTTTC